The 31 T cell receptor beta chains given below trace back to one sample, sequenced in a study of cytomegalovirus exposure and HLA in healthy donors. A multiplex PCR was run with 60 Vbeta primers and 13 Jbeta primers. Measured with immunoSEQ multiplex PCR; TCRdb has only the in-frame clones, and not every one. The sample shows 65,000 to 95,000 clones, around three quarters of them seen only once. Sequencing was performed on PBMCs. The receptor set was obtained from a man aged 25 to 45 in good health and CMV-seronegative.

This clone was seen only a few times. The CDR3 does not end in the conserved phenylalanine or tryptophan, so this is likely a read error. Because the CDR3's place on the DNA is in doubt, the DNA is left out and the CDR3 is given as listed by TCRdb. CDR3 amino acids: CASSEFGGQVI. The chain has TRBV2 and TRBJ2-7; TRBD1, the table's D call, was not compared with the DNA. The germline V gene encodes CDR1 SNHLY and CDR2 FYNNEI. Including both end residues, the CDR3 is 11 amino acids long.

V gene TRBV27 combines with J gene TRBJ1-5, with 11 bases lining up with TRBD1. This CDR3 spans 14 amino acids. Germline V CDR1 and CDR2: MNHEY, SMNVEV (reference sequence). V was clipped by 5 bases and J by 6 bases; unmatched bases: 3. DNA of the CDR3: TGTGCCAGCAGTCTCGGGACAGGGGGTCAGCCCCAGCATTTT. Its translation: CASSLGTGGQPQHF.

The CDR3 here is CASRLQGSTTDTQYF. For the CDR3, the DNA is TGTGCCAGCAGGTTACAGGGGTCCACCACAGATACGCAGTATTTT. The chain couples TRBV2 to TRBJ2-3; 7 bases line up with TRBD1. Trimming cost V 6 bases and J 2 bases; bases outside gene matches: 8. This CDR3 has 15 residues. Germline V lookup: CDR1 SNHLY, CDR2 FYNNEI.

This clone was seen a handful of times. The rearrangement uses TRBV29-1 and TRBJ2-1; TRBD2 aligns across 7 bases. This CDR3 is built from 13 residues. Trimming removed 8 bases from V and 7 bases from J; junction bases left unmatched: 11. The germline V gene has CDR1 SQVTM and CDR2 ANQGSEA. The CDR3 loop reads CSCRRPGGNEQFF. The CDR3 DNA sequence: TGCAGCTGCAGGCGCCCCGGGGGGAATGAGCAGTTCTTC.

This chain links TRBV5-4 with TRBJ2-3; 10 nucleotides line up with TRBD2. Germline V gene lookup returns CDR1 SGHNT and CDR2 YYREEE (reference sequence). CDR3 length equals 16 residues. J lost 2 bases, V lost 4 bases, and 7 bases had no gene match. The chain's CDR3 is CASSAKLAGITDTQYF. Here the CDR3 DNA reads TGTGCCAGCAGCGCAAAACTAGCGGGGATCACAGATACGCAGTATTTT.

The chain carries TRBV7-6 and TRBJ1-1, with no clear D. From germline, CDR1 is SGHVS and CDR2 FNYEAQ. The length of the CDR3 is 13 residues. Trimming removed 5 bases at V and 3 bases at J, with 10 bases between. The CDR3 here is CASSARTDTEAFF. CDR3 sequence (DNA): TGTGCCAGCAGCGCCCGAACTGACACTGAAGCTTTCTTT.

Concerning this clone itself: Its ends do not fully match the called genes, so a read error is possible. The V gene is TRBV5-4, the J gene TRBJ1-2; 7 bases are a match to TRBD1. The CDR3 contains 14 residues. Germline assignment: CDR1 SGHNT and CDR2 YYREEE (reference sequence). The CDR3 reads CASSLFGTVDGYPF. The CDR3 coding sequence is TGTGCCAGCAGCTTGTTCGGGACAGTAGATGGCTACCCCTTC.

This chain links TRBV7-2 with TRBJ2-7; no firm D call. The V and J ends lost 4 bases and 4 bases respectively, with 17 bases between them. The length of the CDR3 is 15 residues. Germline-derived CDR1 and CDR2 are SGHTA and FQGNSA. CDR3 bases: TGTGCCAGCAGCTCCCTCCCTGAGAGGCGGTACGAGCAGTACTTC. Protein sequence: CASSSLPERRYEQYF.

V is TRBV27 and J is TRBJ1-5; the D is unclear. Germline V gene data show CDR1 as MNHEY and CDR2 as SMNVEV (reference sequence). Trimming shortened V by 6 bases and J by 7 bases, and 16 bases separated the two germline ends. CDR3 size: 14 residues. The CDR3 region has the DNA TGTGCCAGCAGGTCGCACAGAACGCACCAGCCCCAGCATTTT. This codes for CASRSHRTHQPQHF.

V is TRBV19 and J is TRBJ2-7, with 11 bases aligning to TRBD1. CDR1 and CDR2 (germline): LNHDA, SQIVND (reference sequence). After removal of 4 bases from V and 3 bases from J, the junction contained 11 bases not matched to a gene. The length of the CDR3 is 17 residues. DNA for the CDR3: TGTGCCAGTAGTAGAAGAACCCCGGGACAGGGGGACTACGAGCAGTACTTC. Protein: CASSRRTPGQGDYEQYF.

The gene calls are TRBV28 and TRBJ2-7, with D possibly matching TRBD1 (6 bases). With 5 bases removed from V and 4 bases from J, the gap between germline ends came to 12 bases. Looked up from germline, CDR1 is MDHEN and CDR2 is SYDVKM. This CDR3 comprises 13 residues. CDR3 nucleotide sequence: TGTGCCAGCAGTCCCCCTACAGGGTACGAGCAGTACTTC. Its translation: CASSPPTGYEQYF.

The V and J genes are TRBV10-3 and TRBJ1-1; D is uncertain. The germline CDR1 and CDR2 sequences are ENHRY and SYGVKD. The CDR3 has 14 residues. V was pared by 3 bases and J by 1 base, with 9 bases between. The CDR3 sequence: CAISDRGRNTEAFF. The CDR3 bases are TGTGCCATCAGTGACCGGGGAAGGAACACTGAAGCTTTCTTT.

The J gene is TRBJ2-2, the V gene TRBV9; D gene unclear. CDR3 length equals 14 residues. Germline CDR1 and CDR2: SGDLS and YYNGEE. Trimming removed 3 bases at V and 4 bases at J, with 10 bases between. CDR3 sequence reads: CASSAQHATGELFF. CDR3 nucleotide sequence: TGTGCCAGCAGCGCCCAACATGCCACCGGGGAGCTGTTTTTT.

The gene calls are TRBV28 and TRBJ1-1, with D possibly matching TRBD1 (6 bases). Trimming stripped 3 bases from V and 4 bases from J, with 12 bases between. The CDR3 sequence is 14 residues long. Germline V lookup: CDR1 MDHEN, CDR2 SYDVKM. This CDR3 reads CASSFTGSRTEAFF. Written as DNA, the CDR3 is TGTGCCAGCAGTTTCACAGGGTCGCGCACTGAAGCTTTCTTT.

The gene calls are TRBV6-6 and TRBJ2-5; TRBD1 aligns across 7 bases. CDR3 length: 16 amino acids. Germline CDR1 is MNHNY and CDR2 is SVGAGI (reference sequence). Unmatched junction bases numbered 10, after V lost 2 bases and J lost 4 bases. For the CDR3, the DNA is TGTGCCAGCAGTTACGGAGTCAACAGGGGTTCAGAGACCCAGTACTTC. Protein sequence: CASSYGVNRGSETQYF.

This sequence joins TRBV15 and TRBJ2-1, with 10 bases that match TRBD1. The CDR3 is 14 residues long. V trimming: 5 bases; J trimming: 8 bases; junction bases outside the gene matches: 6. Germline loops: CDR1 LNHNV, CDR2 YYDKDF (reference sequence). The CDR3 here is CATSWRQGADEQFF. CDR3 DNA sequence: TGTGCCACCAGCTGGAGACAGGGGGCTGATGAGCAGTTCTTC.

With respect to this clone: The germline gene is not matched at one end of the junction; a read error may be the cause. The chain couples TRBV2 to TRBJ2-5; D is possibly TRBD2 (5 bases). This CDR3 comprises 13 residues. Per the germline V gene, CDR1 is SNHLY and CDR2 is FYNNEI. The DNA of the CDR3 is TGTGCCAGCGGTGACGAGGGTCCAGAGACCCAGTACTTC. This sequence encodes CASGDEGPETQYF.

V is TRBV2 and J is TRBJ2-5; the D gene is possibly TRBD1 (5 bases). From germline, CDR1 is SNHLY and CDR2 FYNNEI. The CDR3 has 15 residues. V shed 1 base and J shed 5 bases, with 14 bases lying between them. This chain's CDR3 is CASSEGFARAETQYF. CDR3 nucleotide sequence: TGTGCCAGCAGTGAAGGGTTTGCCAGGGCGGAGACCCAGTACTTC.

V gene TRBV2 combines with J gene TRBJ2-2; a possible D gene is TRBD2 (7 bases). Germline loops: CDR1 SNHLY, CDR2 FYNNEI. V was cut by 7 bases and J by 9 bases, with 18 bases left in between. CDR3 length: 14 residues. The DNA for the CDR3 is TGTGCCAGCACCACTGAAGGGGGGGATTGGGAGCTGTTTTTT. It encodes CASTTEGGDWELFF.

This sequence joins TRBV2 and TRBJ1-1; D perhaps matches TRBD1 (5 bases). Between the trimmed V and J ends, which lost 7 bases and 3 bases, there was a span of 12 bases. There are 13 residues in the CDR3. Germline assignment: CDR1 SNHLY and CDR2 FYNNEI. The CDR3 nucleotides read TGTGCCAGCATTGGGGGGGAGGACACTGAAGCTTTCTTT. Protein sequence: CASIGGEDTEAFF.

This CDR3 is CASSISTDYNEQFF. In DNA, the CDR3 is TGTGCCAGTAGTATCTCGACAGATTACAATGAGCAGTTCTTC. This rearrangement joins TRBV19 to TRBJ2-1; TRBD1 is a possible D gene (5 bases). Germline assignment: CDR1 LNHDA and CDR2 SQIVND (reference sequence). Between the trimmed V and J ends, which lost 3 bases and 4 bases, there was a span of 10 bases. The CDR3 totals 14 residues.

V gene TRBV19 combines with J gene TRBJ2-3; D may be TRBD1 (6 bases). Germline V gene data show CDR1 as LNHDA and CDR2 as SQIVND (reference sequence). Trimming removed 5 bases from V and 2 bases from J, with 14 bases in between. This CDR3 region has 15 residues. CDR3 DNA: TGTGCCAGTAGTGGACGGGACACCTACACAGATACGCAGTATTTT. Protein product: CASSGRDTYTDTQYF.

V is TRBV10-3 and J is TRBJ2-7, with a possible D match to TRBD1 (6 bases). CDR1 is ENHRY, CDR2 SYGVKD, per germline. This CDR3 comprises 13 residues. V shed 7 bases and J shed 0 bases, with 10 bases lying between them. In DNA form, the CDR3 reads TGTGCCATCATGGGGGACACCTCCTACGAGCAGTACTTC. Amino acid sequence: CAIMGDTSYEQYF.

The chain couples TRBV7-2 to TRBJ1-1; no reliable D call. Germline V lookup: CDR1 SGHTA, CDR2 FQGNSA. Trimming removed 5 bases from V and 2 bases from J, with 6 bases in between. This CDR3 has 12 residues. The DNA for the CDR3 is TGTGCCAGCAGCCCGTATAACACTGAAGCTTTCTTT. Its translation: CASSPYNTEAFF.

CDR3 loop: CATSRDYGQGNQETQYF. The CDR3 coding sequence is TGTGCCACCAGCAGAGATTATGGCCAGGGGAACCAAGAGACCCAGTACTTC. The chain recombines TRBV15 with TRBJ2-5, with D possibly TRBD1 on 6 matching bases. In germline, CDR1 is LNHNV, CDR2 YYDKDF (reference sequence). The CDR3 spans 17 residues. The V end was cut by 0 bases, the J end by 0 bases, with 14 bases between.

V usage is TRBV7-2 and J usage is TRBJ1-2; weak D call: TRBD1 (5 bases). The V and J ends lost 6 bases and 0 bases respectively, with 8 bases between them. Looked up from germline, CDR1 is SGHTA and CDR2 is FQGNSA. The CDR3 is 13 residues long. CDR3 region: CASRTDSNYGYTF. CDR3 sequence (DNA): TGTGCCAGCAGGACAGATTCTAACTATGGCTACACCTTC. The full variable domain, rest sourced from reference TRBV7-2 and TRBJ1-2, is GAGVSQSPSNKVTEKGKDVELRCDPISGHTALYWYRQSLGQGLEFLIYFQGNSAPDKSGLPSDRFSAERTGGSVSTLTIQRTQQEDSAVYLCASRTDSNYGYTFGSGTRLTVV.

The rearrangement joins TRBV7-2 to TRBJ2-1, with 10 bases lining up with TRBD2. The CDR3 extends over 15 amino acids. The trim removed 6 bases at V and 1 base at J, leaving 3 bases unmatched. Germline CDR1 reads SGHTA; CDR2 reads FQGNSA. CDR3 sequence reads: CASSRTSGSYNEQFF. The CDR3 DNA sequence: TGTGCCAGCAGTCGGACTAGCGGTTCCTACAATGAGCAGTTCTTC.

V and J are TRBV21-1 and TRBJ2-3; TRBD1, the table's D call, was not compared with the DNA. TRBV21-1 is classified as a pseudogene. This CDR3 spans 16 amino acids. CDR3 in amino acids: CASITLGRGHTDTQYF. Written as DNA, the CDR3 is TGTGCCAGCATCACCTTGGGTAGGGGGCATACAGATACGCAGTATTTT.

This clone was detected only a few times. The chain links TRBV4-1 to TRBJ2-6, with no clear D. Germline V gene sequence: CDR1 MGHRA, CDR2 YSYEKL. Trimming cost V 1 base and J 1 base, with 8 bases left between them. CDR3 size: 16 residues. The CDR3 DNA is TGCGCCAGCAGCCAAGTATCCCTTTCTGGGGCCAACGTCCTGACTTTC. Translation gives CASSQVSLSGANVLTF.

J is TRBJ2-5 and V is TRBV7-3; 12 nucleotides agree with TRBD2. The trim removed 5 bases at V and 5 bases at J, leaving 9 bases unmatched. The CDR3 has 16 amino acids. CDR1 and CDR2 (germline): SGHTA, FQGTGA. CDR3 in amino acids: CASSPSTSGGGETQYF. The CDR3 DNA is TGTGCCAGCAGCCCCTCGACTAGCGGGGGAGGTGAGACCCAGTACTTC.

This clone occurred a few times. The genes are TRBV6-1 and TRBJ2-7, with D tentatively TRBD2 (5 bases). V lost 1 base, J lost 4 bases, and 11 bases lay in between. CDR1 MNHNS and CDR2 SASEGT come from the germline V gene. This CDR3 has 14 amino acids. The CDR3 loop is CASSEDRGRYEQYF. CDR3 bases: TGTGCCAGCAGTGAAGATCGAGGGAGATACGAGCAGTACTTC.